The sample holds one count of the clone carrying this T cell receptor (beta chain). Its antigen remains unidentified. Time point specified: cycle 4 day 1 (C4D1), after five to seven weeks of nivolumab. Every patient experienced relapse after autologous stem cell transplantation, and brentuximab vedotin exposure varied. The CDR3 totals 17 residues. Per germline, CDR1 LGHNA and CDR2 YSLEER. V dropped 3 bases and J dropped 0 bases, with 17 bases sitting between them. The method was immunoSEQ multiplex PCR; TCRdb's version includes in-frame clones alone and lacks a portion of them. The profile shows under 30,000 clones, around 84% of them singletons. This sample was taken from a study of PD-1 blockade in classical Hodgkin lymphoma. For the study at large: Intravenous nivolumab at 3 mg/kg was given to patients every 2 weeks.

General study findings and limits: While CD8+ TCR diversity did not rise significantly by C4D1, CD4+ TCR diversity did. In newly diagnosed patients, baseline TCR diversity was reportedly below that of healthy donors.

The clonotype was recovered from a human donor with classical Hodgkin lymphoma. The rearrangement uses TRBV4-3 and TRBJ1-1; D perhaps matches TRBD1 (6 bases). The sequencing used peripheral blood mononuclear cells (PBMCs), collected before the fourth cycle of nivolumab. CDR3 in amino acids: CASSHGLQGRVNTEAFF. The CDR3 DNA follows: TGCGCCAGCAGCCATGGACTACAGGGTCGCGTGAACACTGAAGCTTTCTTT.